This T cell receptor beta chain was sequenced in a study of T cell changes during pregnancy in multiple sclerosis. The protocol was immunoSEQ multiplex PCR, while the TCRdb copy is restricted to in-frame clones and leaves out a portion. This table has roughly 120,000 clones, 80% to 95% appearing once. This clone was seen a handful of times. This clonotype was sampled from a female donor with multiple sclerosis, enrolled in a pregnancy study. Material: peripheral blood, obtained in the third trimester of pregnancy.

CDR3 nucleotide sequence: TGCAGCGGGAACCAGGGGCGCTGGACTGAAGCTTTCTTT. Its protein product is CSGNQGRWTEAFF. The chain recombines TRBV29-1 with TRBJ1-1, with D perhaps matching TRBD1 (6 bases). The germline V gene encodes CDR1 SQVTM and CDR2 ANQGSEA. The CDR3 length is 13 residues. V was shortened by 7 bases and J by 5 bases, with 17 bases between the two germline ends.